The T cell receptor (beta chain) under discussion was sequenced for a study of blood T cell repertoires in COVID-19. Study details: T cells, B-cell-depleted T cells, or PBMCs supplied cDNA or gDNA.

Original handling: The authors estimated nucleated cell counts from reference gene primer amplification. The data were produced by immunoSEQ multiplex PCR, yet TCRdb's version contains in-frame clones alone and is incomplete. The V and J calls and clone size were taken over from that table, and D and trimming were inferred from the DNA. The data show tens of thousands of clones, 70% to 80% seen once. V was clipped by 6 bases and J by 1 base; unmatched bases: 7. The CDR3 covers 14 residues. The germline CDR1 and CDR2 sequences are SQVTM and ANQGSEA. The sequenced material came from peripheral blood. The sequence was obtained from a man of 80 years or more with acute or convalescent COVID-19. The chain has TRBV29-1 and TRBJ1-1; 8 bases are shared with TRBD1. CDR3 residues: CSVLDRGTNTEAFF. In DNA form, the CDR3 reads TGCAGCGTCCTCGACAGGGGAACGAACACTGAAGCTTTCTTT.